A selection of T cell receptor beta chains follows, all from one sample in a study of blood T cell repertoires in COVID-19. Repertoires were generated with immunoSEQ multiplex PCR, while TCRdb's copy carries only in-frame clones and drops some. The sample shows about 44,000 clones, roughly 84% of them seen only once. Sequencing was done on a sample of peripheral blood. The receptors here all came from a woman aged 70 to 79 with acute or convalescent COVID-19. Each CDR3 is given with its conserved first and last residue. A D gene is named only where the DNA matches it firmly. Only some rows state a clone size, as once, few, many or a class for expanded clones.

size,J,D,V,DNA,CDR3
-,TRBJ2-1,-,TRBV3-1/TRBV3-2,TGTGCCAGCAGCCGTACTGGGAGCTCCTACAATGAGCAGTTCTTC,CASSRTGSSYNEQFF
-,TRBJ2-2,-,TRBV5-3,TGTGCCAGAAGCCCACCTGCCCACAGACCGAACACCGGGGAGCTGTTTTTT,CARSPPAHRPNTGELFF
-,TRBJ2-1,TRBD1,TRBV18,TGTGCCAGCTCACCCCGACAGACAGGGCCGTCCGATGAGCAGTTCTTC,CASSPRQTGPSDEQFF
few,TRBJ1-6,TRBD1,TRBV30,TGTGCCTGGAATAGGGGACAGGGTAATAATTCACCCCTCCACTTT,CAWNRGQGNNSPLHF
few,TRBJ2-7,-,TRBV7-2,TGTGCCAGCAGATTGGGCAAAACCTACGAGCAGTACTTC,CASRLGKTYEQYF
-,TRBJ2-3,-,TRBV7-3,TGTGCCAGCGGGACTAGCACAGATACGCAGTATTTT,CASGTSTDTQYF
-,TRBJ2-7,TRBD2,TRBV19,TGTGCCAGTAATGGGACTAGGAATTACGAGCAGTACTTC,CASNGTRNYEQYF
-,TRBJ2-2,TRBD1,TRBV11-2,TGTGCCAGCCATGAGACAGGGGGCCTGGCCGGGGAGCTGTTTTTT,CASHETGGLAGELFF
-,TRBJ2-1,TRBD1,TRBV13,TGTGCCAGCAGCACGGGACAGGGCACCTACAATGAGCAGTTCTTC,CASSTGQGTYNEQFF
-,TRBJ1-2,TRBD1,TRBV4-2,TGTGCCAGCAGCCTTGGGGACAGGGGAGACTATGGCTACACCTTC,CASSLGDRGDYGYTF
few,TRBJ1-2,-,TRBV28,TGTGCCAGCAGCTCCACCTTGATAAGGGGCGCCTATGGCTACACCTTC,CASSSTLIRGAYGYTF
-,TRBJ2-4,TRBD1,TRBV7-6,TGTGCCAGCAGCTTAAGTGGGCAGGGGGCAAACATTCAGTACTTC,CASSLSGQGANIQYF
-,TRBJ2-7,TRBD2,TRBV27,TGTGCCAGCACCACGGGGGGAGGTCGGGAGCAGTACTTC,CASTTGGGREQYF
-,TRBJ1-5,-,TRBV28,TGTGCCAGCAGCCCGGTAAGAGTGCTGAGCAATCAGCCCCAGCATTTT,CASSPVRVLSNQPQHF
-,TRBJ2-1,TRBD2,TRBV2,TGTGCCAGCAACCCGGGACTAGCGGCCTACAATGAGCAGTTCTTC,CASNPGLAAYNEQFF
-,TRBJ2-3,-,TRBV6-2/TRBV6-3,TGTGCCAGCAGTTACCCCCCGTCTGGGGCGACATTGGATACGCAGTATTTT,CASSYPPSGATLDTQYF
-,TRBJ1-1,-,TRBV11-2,TGTGCCAGCAGCTCTAGCCGGAACACTGAAGCTTTCTTT,CASSSSRNTEAFF
-,TRBJ2-7,TRBD1,TRBV12-5,TGTGCTAGTGGTCCCGGACAGGGCCGCTACGAGCAGTACTTC,CASGPGQGRYEQYF
few,TRBJ2-2,TRBD1,TRBV6-2/TRBV6-3,TGTGCCATCAGTCTGAGGACAGGGAGCCCCACCGGGGAGCTGTTTTTT,CAISLRTGSPTGELFF
-,TRBJ2-1,-,TRBV3-1/TRBV3-2,TGTGCCAGCAGCCATGGGACTCCTTCCTACAATGAGCAGTTCTTC,CASSHGTPSYNEQFF
-,TRBJ1-4,TRBD1,TRBV6-5,TGTGCCAGCAGTTTCCGAACGACAGGGAGTAATGAAAAACTGTTTTTT,CASSFRTTGSNEKLFF
-,TRBJ1-5,TRBD1,TRBV19,TGTGCCAGTAGTAAAATCACGACAGGGAACGGACAGCCCCAGCATTTT,CASSKITTGNGQPQHF
-,TRBJ2-1,TRBD2,TRBV27,TGTGCCAGCAGTTGGGGGACTAGCTTCGATGAGCAGTTCTTC,CASSWGTSFDEQFF
-,TRBJ2-2,TRBD2,TRBV28,TGTGCCAGCAGGACTAGCGGGAGTGTGGGTAACACCGGGGAGCTGTTTTTT,CASRTSGSVGNTGELFF
-,TRBJ1-2,-,TRBV11-3,TGTGCCAGCACCTTTTCCGGGACACCCGAGGGGTACACCTTC,CASTFSGTPEGYTF
-,TRBJ1-2,-,TRBV7-9,TGTGCCAGCAGCGCAGACGGGGTTGGATATGGCTACACCTTC,CASSADGVGYGYTF
few,TRBJ1-1,-,TRBV7-8,TGTGCCAGCAGCTTCGGACAGGAAGCTTTCTTT,CASSFGQEAFF
-,TRBJ1-1,TRBD1,TRBV9,TGTGCCAGCAGCCCCAATACAGGGGGCAGTGTTGAAGCTTTCTTT,CASSPNTGGSVEAFF
-,TRBJ1-3,TRBD1,TRBV29-1,TGCAGCGTCGGGGCGGGACAGGGGAATGGAAACACCATATATTTT,CSVGAGQGNGNTIYF
-,TRBJ2-1,TRBD2,TRBV5-4,TGTGCCAGCAGCCTAGCGGAAACCGCCTACAATGAGCAGTTCTTC,CASSLAETAYNEQFF
-,TRBJ1-3,-,TRBV18,TGTGCCAGCTCACCAGGCCTTTATGGAAACACCATATATTTT,CASSPGLYGNTIYF
-,TRBJ2-5,TRBD2,TRBV7-9,TGTGCCAGCAGCTTTGGGGCGTCCGGGAGGGCCTGGGAGACCCAGTACTTC,CASSFGASGRAWETQYF
-,TRBJ2-1,-,TRBV2,TGTGCCAGCAGTGAAGCCGTCGTCCCGGGGGATGAGCAGTTCTTC,CASSEAVVPGDEQFF
-,TRBJ2-1,TRBD2,TRBV5-1,TGCGCCAGCAGCTTGGGACCGGGACTAGGATACAATGAGCAGTTCTTC,CASSLGPGLGYNEQFF
-,TRBJ2-3,-,TRBV19,TGTGCCAGTAAGGAGTCTCAGGGGACAGATACGCAGTATTTT,CASKESQGTDTQYF
-,TRBJ2-7,-,TRBV7-2,TGTGCCAGCAGCTCGGGAGTCCCCTACGAGCAGTACTTC,CASSSGVPYEQYF
few,TRBJ1-1,TRBD1,TRBV5-1,TGCGCCAGCAGCACATATGGGGGGACAGGGGAAGCTTTCTTT,CASSTYGGTGEAFF
-,TRBJ2-5,-,TRBV3-1/TRBV3-2,TGTGCCAGCAGCCAAGGTATACAAGAGACCCAGTACTTC,CASSQGIQETQYF
once,TRBJ2-7,TRBD2,TRBV6-5,TGTGCCAGCATGGGGGGGATAAGCTCCTACGAGCAGTACTTC,CASMGGISSYEQYF
-,TRBJ2-5,TRBD1,TRBV7-8,TGTGCCAGCAGCTTACCCGGGACAGTCCAAGAGACCCAGTACTTC,CASSLPGTVQETQYF
-,TRBJ2-5,-,TRBV2,TGTGCCAGCAGTAAAAATACAGGGCTGGAGACCCAGTACTTC,CASSKNTGLETQYF
-,TRBJ2-1,-,TRBV1,TGCACCAGCAGCCAAGACGGTGCGGGAGACTCCTACAATGAGCAGTTCTTC,CTSSQDGAGDSYNEQFF
-,TRBJ2-1,TRBD2,TRBV2,TGTGCCAGCAGACGACTAGCGGGAGGGTTAATGAGCTCCTACAATGAGCAGTTCTTC,CASRRLAGGLMSSYNEQFF
few,TRBJ2-2,TRBD2,TRBV6-5,TGTGCCAGCAGTTACCTGACTAGCGGGAGGCCCGGGGAGCTGTTTTTT,CASSYLTSGRPGELFF